This TCR beta chain was recovered during a study of beta chain features in type 1 diabetes. Study outcomes and limitations: Researchers could not determine here whether HLA type influences TCRB rearrangement.

Expressed TCRB transcripts got sequenced, as all isolated RNA was reverse transcribed. Profiling relied on immunoSEQ multiplex PCR, and the TCRdb table lists in-frame clones only, not all of them. The table records roughly 450,000 clones, about 15% of them present only once. Comments on this clone: What it recognizes is unknown.

The source is a man younger than 40 in good health. The sample was naive CD4+ T cells from blood.

CDR3 amino acids: CASSTGLYNEQFF. Written as DNA, the CDR3 is TGCGCCAGCAGCACGGGACTCTACAATGAGCAGTTCTTC. The V gene is TRBV5-1, the J gene TRBJ2-1; D is perhaps TRBD2 (6 bases). This CDR3 contains 13 residues. Germline values: CDR1 SGHRS, CDR2 YFSETQ. With 4 bases removed from V and 3 bases from J, the gap between germline ends came to 8 bases.